Shown below are 10 T cell receptor beta chains from a single sample sequenced in a study of OX40 agonist ivuxolimab in advanced cancers. Library method: the immunoSEQ multiplex PCR assay. TCRdb's version of the immuneACCESS table is confined to in-frame rearrangements and falls short of the full clone set. An unresolved V gene accounts for under half of the shortfall where checked; the remainder is of unknown origin. The sample includes roughly 64,000 clones, with about 81% observed a single time. Together, the top ten hold about 2.2% of the sample. The specimen comprised CD4+ or CD8+ T cells sorted from blood, sampled in a trial of the OX40 agonist ivuxolimab. These receptors all stem from an adult with an advanced solid tumor such as melanoma, head and neck, liver or kidney cancer.

The V gene is TRBV4-1, the J gene TRBJ2-7; D uncertain. In germline, CDR1 is MGHRA, CDR2 YSYEKL. V lost 1 base to trimming and J lost 3 bases, with 13 bases between them. CDR3 length equals 15 residues. The CDR3 region has the DNA TGCGCCAGCAGCCAAGCGCTAGGCCAATTCTACGAGCAGTACTTC. Its translation is CASSQALGQFYEQYF.

The chain is built from TRBV11-2 and TRBJ1-2; maybe TRBD1 (6 bases). The ends were cut back, 1 base at V and 8 bases at J, with 8 bases in the middle. The CDR3 runs to 12 residues. Per the germline V gene, CDR1 is SGHAT and CDR2 is FQNNGV. CDR3 region: CASSLGTVGYTF. In DNA form, the CDR3 reads TGTGCCAGCAGCTTAGGGACAGTAGGCTACACCTTC.

The V gene is TRBV9, the J gene TRBJ2-7; maybe TRBD1 (5 bases). CDR3 length equals 16 residues. CDR1 SGDLS and CDR2 YYNGEE come from the germline V gene. Trimming took off 3 bases at V and 3 bases at J, with 19 bases between the two ends. The CDR3 DNA reads TGTGCCAGCAGCGCCTCGACAGATGGCGGTTACTACGAGCAGTACTTC. This sequence encodes CASSASTDGGYYEQYF.

The chain recombines TRBV6-5 with TRBJ2-2; tentatively, D is TRBD2 (7 bases). The germline CDR1 and CDR2 sequences are MNHEY and SVGAGI. Trimming left V 6 bases short and J 4 bases short, with 9 bases between. The CDR3 covers 13 residues. The CDR3 reads CASRRGLTGELFF. Here the CDR3 DNA reads TGTGCCAGCAGGCGGGGGCTCACCGGGGAGCTGTTTTTT.

The rearrangement joins TRBV28 to TRBJ1-2; tentative D call: TRBD1 (5 bases). Per the germline V gene, CDR1 is MDHEN and CDR2 is SYDVKM. The CDR3 runs 12 residues. Trimming shortened V by 3 bases and J by 8 bases, and 10 bases separated the two germline ends. The CDR3: CASSFQEGGYTF. The CDR3 region has the DNA TGTGCCAGCAGTTTCCAGGAGGGGGGCTACACCTTC.

V and J are TRBV15 and TRBJ2-7, with no clear D. The germline V gene has CDR1 LNHNV and CDR2 YYDKDF (reference sequence). CDR3 length equals 13 residues. Trimming shortened V by 0 bases and J by 2 bases, and 5 bases separated the two germline ends. The CDR3 region has the DNA TGTGCCACCAGCAGAGATTCCACCTACGAGCAGTACTTC. This gives the protein CATSRDSTYEQYF.

This clone appeared once. The V gene is TRBV19, the J gene TRBJ2-7; 9 bases fit TRBD1. The germline gives CDR1 LNHDA, CDR2 SQIVND (reference sequence). Unmatched junction bases numbered 8, after V lost 7 bases and J lost 4 bases. There are 14 residues in the CDR3. CDR3 in amino acids: CASTPGQGMYEQYF. The CDR3 DNA sequence: TGTGCCAGTACGCCGGGACAGGGAATGTACGAGCAGTACTTC.

The chain recombines TRBV19 with TRBJ2-2; a possible D gene is TRBD2 (5 bases). Trimming cost V 0 bases and J 2 bases, with 7 bases left between them. CDR1 and CDR2 from the germline V gene are LNHDA and SQIVND (reference sequence). The CDR3 runs 15 residues. CDR3 residues: CASSIDRGNTGELFF. The DNA of the CDR3 is TGTGCCAGTAGTATAGATCGGGGAAACACCGGGGAGCTGTTTTTT.

The chain employs TRBV5-6 and TRBJ1-1, with 8 positions matching TRBD1. The ends lost 2 bases at V and 3 bases at J; junction bases unmatched: 3. CDR1 is SGHDT and CDR2 is YYEEEE in the germline V gene. The CDR3 spans 14 residues. CDR3 bases: TGTGCCAGCAGCTTTGGACAGGGATACACTGAAGCTTTCTTT. Translation gives CASSFGQGYTEAFF.

The chain uses TRBV19 and TRBJ2-1; TRBD2 matches at 11 bases. This CDR3 is 17 amino acids long. V dropped 4 bases and J dropped 6; count of bases not matched to a gene: 11. CDR1 is LNHDA, CDR2 SQIVND, per germline (reference sequence). The CDR3 DNA reads TGTGCCAGTAGTACCCGGTCTAGCGGGAGGTTTGGCAATGAGCAGTTCTTC. Protein: CASSTRSSGRFGNEQFF. The full variable domain, in which reference TRBV19 and TRBJ2-1 provide the parts outside the CDR3, is DGGITQSPKYLFRKEGQNVTLSCEQNLNHDAMYWYRQDPGQGLRLIYYSQIVNDFQKGDIAEGYSVSREKKESFPLTVTSAQKNPTAFYLCASSTRSSGRFGNEQFFGPGTRLTVL.